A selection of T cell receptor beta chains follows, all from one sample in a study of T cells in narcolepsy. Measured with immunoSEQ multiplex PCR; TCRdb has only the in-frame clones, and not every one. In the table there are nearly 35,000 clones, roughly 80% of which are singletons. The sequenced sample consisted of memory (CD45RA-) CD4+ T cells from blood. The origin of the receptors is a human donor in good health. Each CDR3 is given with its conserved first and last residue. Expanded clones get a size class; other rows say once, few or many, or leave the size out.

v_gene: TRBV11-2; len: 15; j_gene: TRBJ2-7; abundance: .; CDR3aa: CASSLVAGNGYEQYF
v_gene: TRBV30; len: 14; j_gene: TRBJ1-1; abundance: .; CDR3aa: CAWSTDRRNTEAFF
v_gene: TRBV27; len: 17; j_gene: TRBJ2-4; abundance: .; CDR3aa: CASSSFDRDGDKNIQYF
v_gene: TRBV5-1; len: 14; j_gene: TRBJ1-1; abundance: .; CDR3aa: CASSLGTMGTEAFF
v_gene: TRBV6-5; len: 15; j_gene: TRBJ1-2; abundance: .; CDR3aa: CASSYSSGTNYGYTF
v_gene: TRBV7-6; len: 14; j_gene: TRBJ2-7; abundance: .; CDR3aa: CASSSWTRWNEQYF
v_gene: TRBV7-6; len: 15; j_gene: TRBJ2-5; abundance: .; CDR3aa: CASRLGLAVQETQYF
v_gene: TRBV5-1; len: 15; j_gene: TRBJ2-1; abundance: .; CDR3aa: CASSLAGDPSNEQFF
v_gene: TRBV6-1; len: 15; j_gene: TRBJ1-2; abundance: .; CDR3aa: CASSIRREANYGYTF
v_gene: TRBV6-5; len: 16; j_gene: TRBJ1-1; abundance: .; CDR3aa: CASSYTRTGMNTEAFF
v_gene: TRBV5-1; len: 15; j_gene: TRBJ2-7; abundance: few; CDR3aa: CASSLSGGASYEQYF
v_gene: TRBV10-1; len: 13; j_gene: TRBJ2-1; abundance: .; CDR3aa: CATQWRLGDEQFF
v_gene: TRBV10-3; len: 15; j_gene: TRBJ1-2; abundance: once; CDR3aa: CAIRDSQKLNYGYTF
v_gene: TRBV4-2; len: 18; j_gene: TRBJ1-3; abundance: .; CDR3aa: CASSQDSQTGGYGNTIYF
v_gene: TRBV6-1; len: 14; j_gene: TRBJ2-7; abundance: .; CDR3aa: CASRLGQLHNEQYF
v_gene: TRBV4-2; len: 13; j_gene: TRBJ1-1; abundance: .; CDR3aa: CASSQEMNTEAFF
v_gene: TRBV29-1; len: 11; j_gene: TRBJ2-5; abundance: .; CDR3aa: CSAGHVETQYF
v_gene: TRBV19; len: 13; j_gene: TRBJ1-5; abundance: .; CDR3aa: CASSAGVRQPQHF
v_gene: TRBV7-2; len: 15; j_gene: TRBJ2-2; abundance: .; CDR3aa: CASSLRWNLAGELFF
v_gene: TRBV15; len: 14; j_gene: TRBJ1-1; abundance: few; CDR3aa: CATRAGHRATEAFF
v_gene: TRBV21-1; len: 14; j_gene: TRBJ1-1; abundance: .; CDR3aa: CASSKGTGDTEAFF
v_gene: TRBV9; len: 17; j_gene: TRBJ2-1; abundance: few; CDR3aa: CASSVDAAGGPRDEQFF
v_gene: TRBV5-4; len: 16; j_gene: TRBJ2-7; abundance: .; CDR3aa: CASSSPSSSGAYEQYF
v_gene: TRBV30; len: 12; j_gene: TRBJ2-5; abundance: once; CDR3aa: CAWKSSTETQYF
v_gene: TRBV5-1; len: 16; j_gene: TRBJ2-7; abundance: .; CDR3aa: CASSLAPSGGVYEQYF
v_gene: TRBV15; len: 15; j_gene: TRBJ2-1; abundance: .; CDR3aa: CATSRLAGTYNEQFF
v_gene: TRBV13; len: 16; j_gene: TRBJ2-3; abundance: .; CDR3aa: CASSLKSGYSTDTQYF
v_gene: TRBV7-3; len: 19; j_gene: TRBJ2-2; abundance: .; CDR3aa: CASSLKWGFTGANTGELFF
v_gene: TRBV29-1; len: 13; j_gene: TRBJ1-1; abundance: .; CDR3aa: CSVGGGMNTEAFF
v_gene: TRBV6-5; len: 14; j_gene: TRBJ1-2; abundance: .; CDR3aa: CASSRDRASDGYTF
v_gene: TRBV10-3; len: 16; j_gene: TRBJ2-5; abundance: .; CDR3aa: CAISEPGQGFQETQYF
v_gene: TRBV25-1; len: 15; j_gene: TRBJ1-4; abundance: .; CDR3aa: CASSSLAGTDEKLFF
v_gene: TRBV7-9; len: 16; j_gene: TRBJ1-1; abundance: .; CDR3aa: CASRYPGGLGNTEAFF
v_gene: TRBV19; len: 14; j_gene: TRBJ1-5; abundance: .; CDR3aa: CASSIQGFNQPQHF
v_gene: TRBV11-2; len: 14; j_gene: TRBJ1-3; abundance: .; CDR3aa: CASSFGGSGNTIYF
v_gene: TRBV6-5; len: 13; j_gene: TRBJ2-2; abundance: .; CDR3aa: CASRRAATGELFF
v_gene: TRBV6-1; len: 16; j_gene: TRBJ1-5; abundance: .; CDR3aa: CASSDNPTGIWQPQHF
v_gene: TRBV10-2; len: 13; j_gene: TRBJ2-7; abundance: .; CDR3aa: CASKAGGSYEQYF
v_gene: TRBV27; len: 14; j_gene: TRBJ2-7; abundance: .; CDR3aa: CASNSLAGVGEQYF
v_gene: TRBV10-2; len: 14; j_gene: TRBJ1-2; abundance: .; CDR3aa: CASSPRGGNYGYTF
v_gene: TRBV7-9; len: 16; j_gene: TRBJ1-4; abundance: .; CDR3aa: CASSSPGTGATEKLFF
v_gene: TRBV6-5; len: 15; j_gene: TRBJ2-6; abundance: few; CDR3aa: CASRGLQAGANVLTF